The 7 T cell receptor beta chains in this list originate from one sample, sequenced in a study of breast tumors, draining lymph nodes, adjacent tissues. The lymph nodes were axillary draining lymph nodes from breast cancer patients. In TCRdb, the multiplex PCR reads were re-called with MiXCR into one record per CDR3 protein. The table lists 180,000 or so distinct CDR3 sequences, 30% to 40% of them singletons. The specimen was axillary lymph node tissue. All receptors derive from a female donor with breast cancer. Some clones in this sample may be carry-over from other donors' samples.

Many counts were recorded for this clonotype. The CDR3, as DNA: TGCGCCAGCAGCTTTCTGAATGAGCAGTTCTTC. Translated, it gives CASSFLNEQFF. The V and J genes are TRBV5-1 and TRBJ2-1; D remains ambiguous. The CDR3 length is 11 residues. Trimming cost V 2 bases and J 7 bases, with 4 bases left between them. Germline CDR1 SGHRS, CDR2 YFSETQ.

This clonotype was picked up many times. The chain has TRBV20-1 and TRBJ2-1; 8 nucleotides align to TRBD1. The CDR3 consists of 14 residues. Germline V lookup: CDR1 DFQATT, CDR2 SNEGSKA (reference sequence). With 5 bases clipped from V and 3 bases from J, the junction kept 6 bases outside the gene matches. CDR3 sequence: CSAPQGAGYNEQFF. In DNA, the CDR3 is TGCAGTGCTCCTCAGGGGGCAGGCTACAATGAGCAGTTCTTC.

The rearrangement joins TRBV28 to TRBJ2-7; 9 bases are a match to TRBD2. The CDR3 contains 16 residues. Trimming cost V 3 bases and J 3 bases; bases outside gene matches: 9. Per germline, CDR1 MDHEN and CDR2 SYDVKM. The CDR3: CASSFHAVAGDYEQYF. The CDR3, as DNA: TGTGCCAGCAGTTTTCATGCGGTAGCGGGAGACTACGAGCAGTACTTC.

The rearrangement joins TRBV29-1 to TRBJ2-5; 9 bases are a match to TRBD2. V shed 0 bases, J shed 4 bases, and the junction held 9 bases outside the gene matches. The CDR3 totals 16 residues. Germline V CDR1 and CDR2: SQVTM, ANQGSEA. The CDR3 loop is CSVEDQGGTSRETQYF. The CDR3 DNA follows: TGCAGCGTTGAAGATCAGGGAGGGACTAGCAGAGAGACCCAGTACTTC.

The table lists this clonotype with many counts. The chain couples TRBV6-1 to TRBJ1-4; D unclear. Trimming left V 3 bases short and J 6 bases short, with 8 bases between. The germline V gene has CDR1 MNHNS and CDR2 SASEGT. The CDR3 covers 13 residues. The CDR3 region has the DNA TGTGCCAGCAGTGACAGAAAGGATGAAAAACTGTTTTTT. This sequence encodes CASSDRKDEKLFF.

At least ten counts were recorded for this clonotype. The rearrangement links TRBV6-1 to TRBJ2-7, with D uncertain. Trimming stripped 2 bases from V and 4 bases from J, with 6 bases between. Germline CDR1 and CDR2: MNHNS and SASEGT. CDR3 length: 12 residues. As DNA, the CDR3 is TGTGCCAGCAGTGAATACATGTACGAGCAGTACTTC. Its translation is CASSEYMYEQYF.

The sample holds a few counts of this clonotype. Possible read error: a much larger clone is one base away. The chain links TRBV5-4 to TRBJ2-5; maybe TRBD2 (5 bases). The V and J ends lost 0 bases and 7 bases respectively, with 10 bases between them. CDR1 is SGHNT and CDR2 is YYREEE in the germline V gene (reference sequence). This CDR3 region has 13 residues. The CDR3: CASSLAAGGTQYF. CDR3 nucleotide sequence: TGTGCCAGCAGCTTGGCGGCGGGTGGGACCCAGTACTTC.